This T cell receptor beta chain is drawn from a study of identical twins. Whole-study results and caveats: Abundant cord blood beta clonotypes carried fewer insertions; memory repertoires showed none. For zero-insertion analyses, partial confounding could come from invariant MAIT and iNKT cells.

This CDR3 contains 10 residues. Concerning this clonotype: Its antigen is currently unknown.

MiXCR, run by TCRdb on the 5' RACE reads, gives a single entry per CDR3 protein. This sample has just over 450,000 distinct CDR3 sequences, with 12% to 15% found just once. The same sample was also studied in work on yellow fever vaccine responses in identical twins.

This chain links TRBV21-1 with TRBJ2-2. TRBV21-1 corresponds to a pseudogene. The specimen sequenced was CD4+ T cells sorted from blood. The sequence came from a woman between 18 and 30 years old in good health. The CDR3 bases are TGTGCCAGCAGCAAAGGAGAGCTGTTTTTT. Its translation is CASSKGELFF.